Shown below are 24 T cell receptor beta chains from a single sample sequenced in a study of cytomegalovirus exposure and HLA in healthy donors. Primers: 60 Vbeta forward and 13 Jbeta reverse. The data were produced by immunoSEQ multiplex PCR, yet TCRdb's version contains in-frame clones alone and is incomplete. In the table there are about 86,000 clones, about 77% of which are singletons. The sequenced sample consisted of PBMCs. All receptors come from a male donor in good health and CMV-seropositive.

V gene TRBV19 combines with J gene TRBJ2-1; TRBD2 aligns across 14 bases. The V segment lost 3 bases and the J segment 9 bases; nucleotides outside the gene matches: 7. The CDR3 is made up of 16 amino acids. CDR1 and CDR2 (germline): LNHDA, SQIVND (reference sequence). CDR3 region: CASSMTTSGRAGEQFF. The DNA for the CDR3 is TGTGCCAGTAGTATGACGACTAGCGGGAGGGCCGGTGAGCAGTTCTTC. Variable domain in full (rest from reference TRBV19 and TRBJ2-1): DGGITQSPKYLFRKEGQNVTLSCEQNLNHDAMYWYRQDPGQGLRLIYYSQIVNDFQKGDIAEGYSVSREKKESFPLTVTSAQKNPTAFYLCASSMTTSGRAGEQFFGPGTRLTVL.

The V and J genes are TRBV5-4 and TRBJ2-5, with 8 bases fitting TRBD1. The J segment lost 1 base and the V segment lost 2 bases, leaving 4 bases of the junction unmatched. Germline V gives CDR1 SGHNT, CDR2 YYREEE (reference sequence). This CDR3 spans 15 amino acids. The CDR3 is CASSLSGGLQETQYF. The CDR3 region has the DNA TGTGCCAGCAGCTTATCAGGGGGCCTCCAAGAGACCCAGTACTTC.

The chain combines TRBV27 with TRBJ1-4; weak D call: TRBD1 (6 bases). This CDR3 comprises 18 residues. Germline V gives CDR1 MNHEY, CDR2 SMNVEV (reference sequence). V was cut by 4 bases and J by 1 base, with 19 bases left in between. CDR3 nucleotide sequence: TGTGCCAGCAGTTCGTACAGGGTGAGGGATGGAACTAATGAAAAACTGTTTTTT. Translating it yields CASSSYRVRDGTNEKLFF.

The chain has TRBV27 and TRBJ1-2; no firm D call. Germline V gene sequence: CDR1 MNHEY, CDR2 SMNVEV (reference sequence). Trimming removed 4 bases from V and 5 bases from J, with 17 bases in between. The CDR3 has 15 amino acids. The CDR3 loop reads CASSSPANAGYGYTF. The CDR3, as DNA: TGTGCCAGCAGTTCACCGGCGAACGCGGGGTATGGCTACACCTTC.

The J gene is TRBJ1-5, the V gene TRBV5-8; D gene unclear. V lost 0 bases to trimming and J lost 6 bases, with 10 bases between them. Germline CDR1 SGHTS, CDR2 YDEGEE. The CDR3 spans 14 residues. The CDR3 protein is CASSLGSVVQPQHF. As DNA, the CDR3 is TGTGCCAGCAGCTTGGGGAGCGTGGTTCAGCCCCAGCATTTT.

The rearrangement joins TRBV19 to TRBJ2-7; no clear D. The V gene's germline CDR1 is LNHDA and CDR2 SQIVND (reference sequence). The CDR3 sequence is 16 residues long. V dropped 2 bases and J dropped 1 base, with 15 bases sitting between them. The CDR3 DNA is TGTGCCAGTAGTATAAGTCACGTTGCCACTTCCTACGAGCAGTACTTC. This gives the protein CASSISHVATSYEQYF.

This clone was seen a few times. The CDR3 DNA sequence: TGTGCCAGCAGCTCTCAGGGGAGGGGGGCCGACGAGCAGTACTTC. It is translated as CASSSQGRGADEQYF. The rearrangement uses TRBV9 and TRBJ2-7; D may be TRBD2 (7 bases). The CDR3 extends over 15 amino acids. The V gene lost 4 bases and the J gene lost 5 bases, with 19 bases spanning the gap. Germline V gene lookup returns CDR1 SGDLS and CDR2 YYNGEE.

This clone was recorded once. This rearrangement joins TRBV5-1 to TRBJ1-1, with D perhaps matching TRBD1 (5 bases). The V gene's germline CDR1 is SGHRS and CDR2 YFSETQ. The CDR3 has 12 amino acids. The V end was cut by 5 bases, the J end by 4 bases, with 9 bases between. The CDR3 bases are TGCGCCAGCAGTATAGACAGCACTGAAGCTTTCTTT. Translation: CASSIDSTEAFF.

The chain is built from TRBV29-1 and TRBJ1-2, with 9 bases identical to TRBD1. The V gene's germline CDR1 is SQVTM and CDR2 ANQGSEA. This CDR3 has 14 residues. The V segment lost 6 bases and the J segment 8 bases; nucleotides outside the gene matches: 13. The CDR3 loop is CSVARDRASNGYTF. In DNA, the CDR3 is TGCAGCGTGGCCCGGGACAGGGCTTCTAACGGCTACACCTTC.

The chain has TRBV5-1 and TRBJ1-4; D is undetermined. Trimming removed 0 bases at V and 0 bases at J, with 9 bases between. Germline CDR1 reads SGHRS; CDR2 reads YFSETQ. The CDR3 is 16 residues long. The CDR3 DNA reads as TGCGCCAGCAGCTTGGTTCCCGGGACAACTAATGAAAAACTGTTTTTT. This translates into CASSLVPGTTNEKLFF.

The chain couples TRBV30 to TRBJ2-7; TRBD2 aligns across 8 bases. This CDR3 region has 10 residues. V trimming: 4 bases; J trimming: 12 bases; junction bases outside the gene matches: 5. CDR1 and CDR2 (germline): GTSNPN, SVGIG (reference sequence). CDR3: CAWIFGGGYF. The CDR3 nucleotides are TGTGCCTGGATTTTCGGGGGGGGGTACTTC.

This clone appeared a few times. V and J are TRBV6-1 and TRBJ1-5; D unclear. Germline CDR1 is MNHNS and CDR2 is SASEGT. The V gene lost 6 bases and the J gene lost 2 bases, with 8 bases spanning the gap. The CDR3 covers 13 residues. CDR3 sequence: CASRGAGNQPQHF. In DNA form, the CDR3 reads TGTGCCAGCAGGGGAGCGGGCAATCAGCCCCAGCATTTT.

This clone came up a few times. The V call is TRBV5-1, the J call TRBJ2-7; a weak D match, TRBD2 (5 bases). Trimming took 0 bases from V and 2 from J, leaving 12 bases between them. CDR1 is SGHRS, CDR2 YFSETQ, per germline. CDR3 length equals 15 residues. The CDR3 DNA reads TGCGCCAGCAGCTTGGGGGGTAGCGTCCCCTACGAGCAGTACTTC. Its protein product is CASSLGGSVPYEQYF.

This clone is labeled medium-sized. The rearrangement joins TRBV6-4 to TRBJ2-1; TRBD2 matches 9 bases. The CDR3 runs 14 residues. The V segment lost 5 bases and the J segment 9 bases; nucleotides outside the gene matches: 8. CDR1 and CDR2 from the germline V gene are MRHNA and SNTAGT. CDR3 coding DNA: TGTGCCAGCAGTCCGGGACTAGCCTTCAGTGAGCAGTTCTTC. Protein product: CASSPGLAFSEQFF.

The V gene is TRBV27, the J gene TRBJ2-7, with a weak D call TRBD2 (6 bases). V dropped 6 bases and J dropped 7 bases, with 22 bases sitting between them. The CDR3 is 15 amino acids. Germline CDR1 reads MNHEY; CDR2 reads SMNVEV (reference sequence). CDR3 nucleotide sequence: TGTGCCAGCAGCCACCGGGACTCTCTGCGCTGGGAGCAGTACTTC. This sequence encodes CASSHRDSLRWEQYF.

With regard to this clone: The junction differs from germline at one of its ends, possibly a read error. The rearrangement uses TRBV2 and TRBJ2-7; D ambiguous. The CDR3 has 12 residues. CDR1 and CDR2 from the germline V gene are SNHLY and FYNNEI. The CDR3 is CASSVPGLSIFF. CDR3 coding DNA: TGTGCCAGCAGTGTACCTGGGCTCAGTATCTTCTTC.

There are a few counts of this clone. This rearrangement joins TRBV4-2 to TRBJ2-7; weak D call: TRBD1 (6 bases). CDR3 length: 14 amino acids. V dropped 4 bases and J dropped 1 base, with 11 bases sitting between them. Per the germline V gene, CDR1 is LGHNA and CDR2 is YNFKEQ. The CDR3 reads CASSPGQISYEQYF. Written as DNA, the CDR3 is TGTGCCAGCAGCCCTGGACAGATTTCCTACGAGCAGTACTTC.

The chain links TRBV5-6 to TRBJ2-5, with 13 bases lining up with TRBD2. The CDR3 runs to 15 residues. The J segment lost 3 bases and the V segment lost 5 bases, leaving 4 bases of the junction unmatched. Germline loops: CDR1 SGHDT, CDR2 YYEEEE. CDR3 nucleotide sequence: TGTGCCAGCAGTCGGACTAGCGGGAGTAAAGAGACCCAGTACTTC. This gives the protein CASSRTSGSKETQYF.

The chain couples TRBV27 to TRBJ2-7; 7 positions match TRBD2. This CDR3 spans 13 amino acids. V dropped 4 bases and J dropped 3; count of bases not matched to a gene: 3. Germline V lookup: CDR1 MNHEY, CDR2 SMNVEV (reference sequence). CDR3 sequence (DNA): TGTGCCAGCAGTTCTAGCGGCAACTACGAGCAGTACTTC. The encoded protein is CASSSSGNYEQYF.

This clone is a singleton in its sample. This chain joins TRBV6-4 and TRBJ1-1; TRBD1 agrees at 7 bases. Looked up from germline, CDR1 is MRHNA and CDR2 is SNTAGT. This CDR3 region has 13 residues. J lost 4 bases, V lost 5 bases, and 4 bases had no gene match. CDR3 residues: CASSRQGGTEAFF. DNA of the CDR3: TGTGCCAGCAGTCGACAGGGAGGCACTGAAGCTTTCTTT.

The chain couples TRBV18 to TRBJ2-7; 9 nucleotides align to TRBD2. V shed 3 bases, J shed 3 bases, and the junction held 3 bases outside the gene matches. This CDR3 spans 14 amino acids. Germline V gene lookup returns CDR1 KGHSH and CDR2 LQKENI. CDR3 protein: CASSPNSGSYEQYF. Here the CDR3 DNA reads TGTGCCAGCTCACCCAATAGCGGGAGCTACGAGCAGTACTTC.

The CDR3 nucleotides are TGTGCCAGCAGCCCCACGGGACAATATGAAAAACTGTTTTTT. The encoded protein is CASSPTGQYEKLFF. The chain uses TRBV11-2 and TRBJ1-4; weak D call: TRBD1 (6 bases). With 5 bases removed from V and 6 bases from J, the gap between germline ends came to 13 bases. The CDR3 contains 14 residues. CDR1 is SGHAT, CDR2 FQNNGV, per germline.

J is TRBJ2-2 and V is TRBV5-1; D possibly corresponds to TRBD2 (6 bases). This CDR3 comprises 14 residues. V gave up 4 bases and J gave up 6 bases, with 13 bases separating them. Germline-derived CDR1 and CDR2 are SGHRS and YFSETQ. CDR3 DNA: TGCGCCAGCAGCACCTCTAGCGTGGCCGGGGAGCTGTTTTTT. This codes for CASSTSSVAGELFF. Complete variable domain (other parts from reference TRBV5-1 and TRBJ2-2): KAGVTQTPRYLIKTRGQQVTLSCSPISGHRSVSWYQQTPGQGLQFLFEYFSETQRNKGNFPGRFSGRQFSNSRSEMNVSTLELGDSALYLCASSTSSVAGELFFGEGSRLTVL.

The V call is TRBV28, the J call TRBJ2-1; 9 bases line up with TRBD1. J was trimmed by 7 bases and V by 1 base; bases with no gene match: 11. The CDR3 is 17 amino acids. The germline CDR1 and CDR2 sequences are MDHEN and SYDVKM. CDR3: CASSLYQQGAWGNEQFF. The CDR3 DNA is TGTGCCAGCAGTTTATATCAACAGGGGGCCTGGGGTAATGAGCAGTTCTTC.